Listed here is a single T cell receptor beta chain. No antigen is known for it. The sample belongs to a study of T-cell memory formation after mild COVID-19. Study in general: TCR clusters were mostly confined to one donor each.

Study-wide results and caveats: Second-wave clones reaching peak frequency on day 37 lacked confirmed SARS-CoV-2 specificity. Clones that contracted from day 15 to 85 had balanced CD4/CD8; later expanders were CD4+ biased.

With V trimmed by 6 bases and J by 11 bases, 6 bases remained unmatched. Germline CDR1 reads SNHLY; CDR2 reads FYNNEI. CDR3 length: 12 amino acids. TCRdb re-called the 5' RACE reads with MiXCR, one entry per CDR3 protein. The sample contains about 290,000 distinct CDR3 sequences, 15% of which appear only once. Sample: PBMCs or a T cell subset sorted from them (not recorded which). This receptor was identified in a man between 18 and 29 years old who had mild COVID-19 (a few samples of this study predate the infection). Cell type and time point are not known. This rearrangement joins TRBV2 to TRBJ2-1, with 8 bases lining up with TRBD1. The CDR3, as DNA: TGTGCCAGCAGCCAGGACAGGGATAAGCAGTTCTTC. As protein: CASSQDRDKQFF.